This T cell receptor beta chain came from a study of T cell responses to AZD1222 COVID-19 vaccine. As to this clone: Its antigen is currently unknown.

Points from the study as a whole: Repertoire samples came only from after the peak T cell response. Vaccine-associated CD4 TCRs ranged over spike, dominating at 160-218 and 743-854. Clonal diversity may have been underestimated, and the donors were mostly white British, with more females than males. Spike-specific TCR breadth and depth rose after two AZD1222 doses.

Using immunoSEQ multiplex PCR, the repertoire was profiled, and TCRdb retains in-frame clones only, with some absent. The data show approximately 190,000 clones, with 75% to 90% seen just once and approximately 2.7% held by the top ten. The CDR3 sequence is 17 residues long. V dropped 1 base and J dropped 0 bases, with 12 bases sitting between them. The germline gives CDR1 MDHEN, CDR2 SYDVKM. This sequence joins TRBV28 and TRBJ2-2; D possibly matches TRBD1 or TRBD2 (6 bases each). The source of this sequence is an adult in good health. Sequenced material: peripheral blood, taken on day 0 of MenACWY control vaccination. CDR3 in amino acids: CASSLSQGLANTGELFF. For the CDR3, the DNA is TGTGCCAGCAGTTTATCACAGGGACTCGCGAACACCGGGGAGCTGTTTTTT. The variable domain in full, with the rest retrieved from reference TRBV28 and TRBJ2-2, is DVKVTQSSRYLVKRTGEKVFLECVQDMDHENMFWYRQDPGLGLRLIYFSYDVKMKEKGDIPEGYSVSREKKERFSLILESASTNQTSMYLCASSLSQGLANTGELFFGEGSRLTVL.